The 28 T cell receptor beta chains reported below all come from one sample, sequenced in a study of cytomegalovirus exposure and HLA in healthy donors. Researchers ran the PCR with 60 Vbeta and 13 Jbeta primers. Assay used: immunoSEQ multiplex PCR; TCRdb lists only in-frame clones, some missing. The sample holds roughly 34,000 clones. The sample taken for sequencing was PBMCs. The source of these receptors is a middle-aged woman in good health and CMV-seropositive.

This rearrangement joins TRBV30 to TRBJ2-7; 9 bases are shared with TRBD1. In germline, CDR1 is GTSNPN, CDR2 SVGIG (reference sequence). This CDR3 has 13 amino acids. V was pared by 7 bases and J by 3 bases, with 7 bases of the junction left unmatched. For the CDR3, the DNA is TGTGCCTCTCGCGGGACAGGGCTCTACGAGCAGTACTTC. Its protein product is CASRGTGLYEQYF.

V is TRBV7-2 and J is TRBJ2-3, with D tentatively TRBD2 (5 bases). Germline V lookup: CDR1 SGHTA, CDR2 FQGNSA. CDR3 length equals 15 residues. Trimming cost V 1 base and J 2 bases, with 10 bases left between them. CDR3 sequence: CASSLGELATDTQYF. CDR3 nucleotide sequence: TGTGCCAGCAGCTTAGGGGAGCTGGCCACAGATACGCAGTATTTT.

The chain couples TRBV5-4 to TRBJ2-5, with D possibly matching TRBD1 (6 bases). The CDR3 runs 14 residues. In germline, CDR1 is SGHNT, CDR2 YYREEE (reference sequence). V was clipped by 4 bases and J by 1 base, with 11 bases between them. CDR3 region: CASSVGTFQETQYF. CDR3 coding DNA: TGTGCCAGCAGCGTCGGGACATTCCAAGAGACCCAGTACTTC.

The V gene is TRBV4-1, the J gene TRBJ2-7, with D unresolved. CDR3 length: 16 residues. Trimming cost V 0 bases and J 3 bases, with 15 bases left between them. The germline CDR1 and CDR2 sequences are MGHRA and YSYEKL. The CDR3 sequence: CASSQEVRLRFYEQYF. CDR3 coding DNA: TGCGCCAGCAGCCAAGAGGTGCGCTTACGGTTCTACGAGCAGTACTTC.

The chain recombines TRBV6-6 with TRBJ2-7, with no clear D. Germline loops: CDR1 MNHNY, CDR2 SVGAGI (reference sequence). Trimming removed 6 bases at V and 1 base at J, with 10 bases between. This CDR3 region has 13 residues. The chain's CDR3 is CASSNAVSYEQYF. In nucleotides, the CDR3 is TGTGCCAGCAGCAACGCAGTTTCCTACGAGCAGTACTTC.

The chain is built from TRBV2 and TRBJ1-5, with 8 bases identical to TRBD1. Unmatched junction bases numbered 11, after V lost 4 bases and J lost 3 bases. Germline V lookup: CDR1 SNHLY, CDR2 FYNNEI. The CDR3 has 17 amino acids. The CDR3 here is CASSAVNRGRNNQPQHF. The CDR3 DNA follows: TGTGCCAGCAGTGCAGTAAACAGGGGGAGAAACAATCAGCCCCAGCATTTT. The whole variable domain, remainder taken from reference TRBV2 and TRBJ1-5, is EPEVTQTPSHQVTQMGQEVILRCVPISNHLYFYWYRQILGQKVEFLVSFYNNEISEKSEIFDDQFSVERPDGSNFTLKIRSTKLEDSAMYFCASSAVNRGRNNQPQHFGDGTRLSIL.

The rearrangement joins TRBV6-1 to TRBJ1-2; D ambiguous. The CDR3 is made up of 12 amino acids. Germline V gene lookup returns CDR1 MNHNS and CDR2 SASEGT. Trimming pared 8 bases from V and 2 bases from J, leaving 9 bases between. The CDR3 here is CASVGRNYGYTF. DNA for the CDR3: TGTGCCAGCGTCGGTCGGAACTATGGCTACACCTTC.

The chain recombines TRBV9 with TRBJ1-2, with D perhaps TRBD1 (5 bases). Germline assignment: CDR1 SGDLS and CDR2 YYNGEE. There are 12 residues in the CDR3. Trimming left V 7 bases short and J 3 bases short, with 10 bases between. The DNA for the CDR3 is TGTGCCAGCGGGGCCTCCTACTATGGCTACACCTTC. It encodes CASGASYYGYTF.

J is TRBJ1-2 and V is TRBV15; no reliable D call. The V gene's germline CDR1 is LNHNV and CDR2 YYDKDF (reference sequence). The CDR3 covers 15 residues. V was cut by 0 bases and J by 8 bases, with 16 bases left in between. The CDR3 reads CATSRDRGISYGYTF. In DNA form, the CDR3 reads TGTGCCACCAGCAGAGATCGCGGAATTTCTTACGGCTACACCTTC.

As regards this clone: Other DNA sequences from this sample encode an identical CDR3 as well. The chain joins TRBV5-1 to TRBJ2-1; 7 nucleotides align to TRBD2. The CDR3 runs 14 residues. CDR1 is SGHRS and CDR2 is YFSETQ in the germline V gene. V gave up 3 bases and J gave up 4 bases; unmatched junction bases: 4. The CDR3 sequence: CASSSSGGYNEQFF. The CDR3 region has the DNA TGCGCCAGCAGCTCCTCGGGGGGTTACAATGAGCAGTTCTTC.

The rearrangement uses TRBV7-3 and TRBJ2-1; tentatively, D is TRBD2 (5 bases). CDR1 and CDR2 (germline): SGHTA, FQGTGA. CDR3 length: 15 residues. Trimming stripped 2 bases from V and 6 bases from J, with 14 bases between. The CDR3 coding sequence is TGTGCCAGCAGCTTAGCGAGCGGAGCGCCCAATGAGCAGTTCTTC. Amino acid sequence: CASSLASGAPNEQFF.

V is TRBV9 and J is TRBJ1-1; 11 nucleotides line up with TRBD1. The CDR3 is 16 amino acids. CDR1 and CDR2 from the germline V gene are SGDLS and YYNGEE. The V segment lost 2 bases and the J segment 4 bases; nucleotides outside the gene matches: 7. The CDR3 DNA sequence: TGTGCCAGCAGCGTCGGACAGGGGGCGCGGGGCACTGAAGCTTTCTTT. Translation gives CASSVGQGARGTEAFF.

The rearrangement joins TRBV28 to TRBJ2-2; TRBD1 might be the D (5 bases). With 11 bases removed from V and 7 bases from J, the gap between germline ends came to 14 bases. Germline CDR1 reads MDHEN; CDR2 reads SYDVKM. The CDR3 loop spans 12 amino acids. The chain's CDR3 is CALQGSFGELFF. For the CDR3, the DNA is TGTGCCCTCCAGGGTAGTTTCGGGGAGCTGTTTTTT. Full variable domain (missing parts from reference TRBV28 and TRBJ2-2): DVKVTQSSRYLVKRTGEKVFLECVQDMDHENMFWYRQDPGLGLRLIYFSYDVKMKEKGDIPEGYSVSREKKERFSLILESASTNQTSMYLCALQGSFGELFFGEGSRLTVL.

This chain uses TRBV7-2 with TRBJ2-7, with D possibly being TRBD1 (5 bases). V was cut by 4 bases and J by 4 bases, with 17 bases left in between. The CDR3 runs 15 residues. Looked up from germline, CDR1 is SGHTA and CDR2 is FQGNSA. The CDR3 loop is CASSSGSAGRYEQYF. The CDR3, as DNA: TGTGCCAGCAGCTCAGGATCGGCAGGGCGGTACGAGCAGTACTTC.

J is TRBJ2-7 and V is TRBV29-1; a possible D gene is TRBD2 (6 bases). V lost 6 bases to trimming and J lost 4 bases, with 19 bases between them. The CDR3 has 14 amino acids. From germline, CDR1 is SQVTM and CDR2 ANQGSEA. The CDR3 sequence is CSVVRGVQDYEQYF. CDR3 nucleotides: TGCAGCGTCGTGCGGGGAGTTCAAGATTACGAGCAGTACTTC.

This chain links TRBV5-1 with TRBJ2-5; 7 bases map to TRBD2. This CDR3 is built from 16 residues. Germline lookup yields CDR1 SGHRS and CDR2 YFSETQ. With 1 base clipped from V and 3 bases from J, the junction kept 9 bases outside the gene matches. The CDR3 bases are TGCGCCAGCAGCTTGTTGGGCCGGGGGGTGGAAGAGACCCAGTACTTC. It specifies CASSLLGRGVEETQYF.

The V and J genes are TRBV6-5 and TRBJ1-3; D ambiguous. This CDR3 is built from 13 residues. Germline V CDR1 and CDR2: MNHEY, SVGAGI. Deletions cut 8 bases from V and 7 bases from J, with 15 bases between. CDR3 region: CASRSSGDNTIYF. CDR3 coding DNA: TGTGCCAGCCGGTCGTCCGGGGATAACACCATATATTTT.

The V gene is TRBV7-9, the J gene TRBJ2-1, with 8 bases aligning to TRBD1. The CDR3 consists of 16 residues. V gave up 3 bases and J gave up 6 bases; unmatched junction bases: 10. Germline values: CDR1 SEHNR, CDR2 FQNEAQ (reference sequence). The CDR3 protein is CASSFLGQGRANEQFF. CDR3 sequence (DNA): TGTGCCAGCAGCTTCCTTGGACAGGGTCGGGCCAATGAGCAGTTCTTC.

The chain links TRBV10-3 to TRBJ1-5, with D possibly matching TRBD1 (5 bases). Germline V CDR1 and CDR2: ENHRY, SYGVKD. The germline V and J ends were trimmed by 8 bases and 5 bases, with 16 bases remaining between them. This CDR3 has 14 amino acids. The DNA for the CDR3 is TGTGCCATCTCGCGAGACAGAAGAGATCAGCCCCAGCATTTT. Translated, it gives CAISRDRRDQPQHF.

The chain joins TRBV18 to TRBJ2-3; TRBD2 aligns across 12 bases. Germline trimming cut 1 base from V and 2 bases from J; bases unmatched to any gene: 4. CDR1 and CDR2 (germline): KGHSH, LQKENI. The length of the CDR3 is 17 residues. The CDR3 spells CASSPHGTSGPTDTQYF. In nucleotides, the CDR3 is TGTGCCAGCTCACCACACGGGACTAGCGGGCCCACAGATACGCAGTATTTT.

J is TRBJ2-7 and V is TRBV27; D is unclear. Germline values: CDR1 MNHEY, CDR2 SMNVEV (reference sequence). Trimming shortened V by 7 bases and J by 7 bases, and 17 bases separated the two germline ends. The length of the CDR3 is 13 residues. The CDR3 sequence is CASKPRVLGEQYF. The CDR3 DNA is TGTGCCAGCAAACCCCGGGTACTTGGGGAGCAGTACTTC.

The rearrangement joins TRBV7-3 to TRBJ2-2; 10 positions match TRBD2. CDR1 is SGHTA, CDR2 FQGTGA, per germline. The CDR3 extends over 15 amino acids. The ends lost 6 bases at V and 5 bases at J; junction bases unmatched: 6. CDR3 amino acids: CASSLAGVKTGELFF. The CDR3 DNA follows: TGTGCCAGCAGTCTAGCGGGAGTCAAAACCGGGGAGCTGTTTTTT.

This chain connects TRBV6-6 to TRBJ1-2, with 9 bases lining up with TRBD1. This CDR3 contains 13 residues. Germline CDR1 and CDR2: MNHNY and SVGAGI (reference sequence). After removal of 5 bases from V and 6 bases from J, the junction contained 4 bases not matched to a gene. Here the CDR3 DNA reads TGTGCCAGCAGTGGACAGGGGAGGGATGGCTACACCTTC. It specifies CASSGQGRDGYTF.

This chain joins TRBV7-2 and TRBJ2-3; TRBD2 aligns across 14 bases. After removal of 4 bases from V and 7 bases from J, the junction contained 7 bases not matched to a gene. Germline CDR1 is SGHTA and CDR2 is FQGNSA. This CDR3 has 16 residues. The CDR3 region is CASSYGTSGSVNTQYF. In DNA form, the CDR3 reads TGTGCCAGCAGCTACGGGACTAGCGGGAGTGTGAATACGCAGTATTTT. The full variable domain, its missing parts supplied by reference TRBV7-2 and TRBJ2-3, is GAGVSQSPSNKVTEKGKDVELRCDPISGHTALYWYRQSLGQGLEFLIYFQGNSAPDKSGLPSDRFSAERTGGSVSTLTIQRTQQEDSAVYLCASSYGTSGSVNTQYFGPGTRLTVL.

On this clone: One junction end disagrees with the germline gene, perhaps due to a read error. The chain employs TRBV6-5 and TRBJ2-1; 7 nucleotides line up with TRBD2. CDR3 length: 16 residues. Germline V gene sequence: CDR1 MNHEY, CDR2 SVGAGI. CDR3 in amino acids: CASSFSGWDSDNEQFF. The CDR3 DNA follows: TGTGCCAGCAGTTTTAGCGGGTGGGACTCCGACAATGAGCAGTTCTTC.

This chain joins TRBV7-9 and TRBJ2-2, with 10 bases aligning to TRBD2. This CDR3 is built from 15 residues. V was pared by 3 bases and J by 8 bases, with 6 bases of the junction left unmatched. The germline CDR1 and CDR2 sequences are SEHNR and FQNEAQ (reference sequence). The CDR3 is CASSFLAGETGELFF. CDR3 nucleotide sequence: TGTGCCAGCAGCTTCCTAGCGGGAGAAACTGGGGAGCTGTTTTTT.

J is TRBJ1-2 and V is TRBV7-2; 7 bases agree with TRBD1. The junction had 2 bases not matched to a gene; V was cut back by 2 bases and J by 8 bases. This CDR3 is built from 12 residues. Germline V gene lookup returns CDR1 SGHTA and CDR2 FQGNSA. CDR3 nucleotide sequence: TGTGCCAGCAGCTTAAGGACAGGCGGCTACACCTTC. Translated, it gives CASSLRTGGYTF.

The rearrangement uses TRBV2 and TRBJ1-4, with 10 bases that match TRBD1. The CDR3 contains 18 residues. Trimming removed 5 bases from V and 2 bases from J; junction bases left unmatched: 11. Germline values: CDR1 SNHLY, CDR2 FYNNEI. In DNA, the CDR3 is TGTGCCAGCAGTAGGACAGGGGGGCTGGTTATGACTAATGAAAAACTGTTTTTT. This gives the protein CASSRTGGLVMTNEKLFF.